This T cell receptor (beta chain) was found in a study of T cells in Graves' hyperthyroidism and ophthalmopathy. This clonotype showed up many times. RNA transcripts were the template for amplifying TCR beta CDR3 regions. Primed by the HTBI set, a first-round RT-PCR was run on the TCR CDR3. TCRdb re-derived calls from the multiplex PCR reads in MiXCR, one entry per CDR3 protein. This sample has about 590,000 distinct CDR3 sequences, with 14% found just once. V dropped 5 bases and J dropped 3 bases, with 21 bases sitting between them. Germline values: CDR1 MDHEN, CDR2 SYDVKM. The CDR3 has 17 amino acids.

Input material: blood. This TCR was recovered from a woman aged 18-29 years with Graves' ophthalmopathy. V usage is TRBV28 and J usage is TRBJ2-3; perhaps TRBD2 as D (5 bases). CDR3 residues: CASSPDPGLEKTDTQYF. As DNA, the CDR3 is TGTGCCAGCAGTCCCGACCCCGGACTGGAGAAAACAGATACGCAGTATTTT.